The 15 T cell receptor beta chains given below trace back to one sample, sequenced in a study of CD8+ T cells in alopecia areata. RNA was isolated and reverse transcribed to cDNA, the sequencing template. The assay was immunoSEQ multiplex PCR, and TCRdb's table has in-frame clones only and misses some. The repertoire holds 95,000 to 120,000 clones, with roughly 55% as singletons. The sequencing sample was made of NKG2D-low CD8+ T cells sorted from blood. The receptors here all came from a human donor with alopecia areata.

This clone came up a few times. The chain uses TRBV29-1 and TRBJ1-1; D uncertain. Germline CDR1 reads SQVTM; CDR2 reads ANQGSEA. V shed 4 bases and J shed 1 base, with 7 bases lying between them. This CDR3 has 12 residues. The CDR3 nucleotides are TGCAGCGTTGCGACCGGGAACACTGAAGCTTTCTTT. Protein product: CSVATGNTEAFF.

V is TRBV30 and J is TRBJ2-2; 8 bases are a match to TRBD2. The V segment lost 0 bases and the J segment 7 bases; nucleotides outside the gene matches: 7. This CDR3 contains 15 residues. The V gene's germline CDR1 is GTSNPN and CDR2 SVGIG (reference sequence). CDR3 residues: CAWSVLSAGGGELFF. CDR3 DNA sequence: TGTGCCTGGAGTGTACTGTCCGCGGGGGGCGGGGAGCTGTTTTTT.

There are a few counts of this clone. V gene TRBV7-9 combines with J gene TRBJ1-1; the D gene is possibly TRBD1 (6 bases). The CDR3 totals 12 residues. The V end lost 5 bases, the J end lost 7 bases, and 11 bases lay between the germline ends. CDR1 and CDR2 (germline): SEHNR, FQNEAQ (reference sequence). CDR3 residues: CASSIGQLEAFF. DNA for the CDR3: TGTGCCAGCAGCATCGGACAGCTTGAAGCTTTCTTT.

This chain joins TRBV11-2 and TRBJ2-1; 7 bases agree with TRBD2. The J segment lost 8 bases and the V segment lost 6 bases, leaving 10 bases of the junction unmatched. The CDR3 is 14 amino acids. Germline V lookup: CDR1 SGHAT, CDR2 FQNNGV. The CDR3 nucleotides read TGTGCCAGCAGAAACTGGACTAGTACCGATGAGCAGTTCTTC. This gives the protein CASRNWTSTDEQFF.

In this sample, this clone turned up a few times. The V call is TRBV29-1, the J call TRBJ2-1, with D possibly being TRBD2 (7 bases). In germline, CDR1 is SQVTM, CDR2 ANQGSEA. V was trimmed by 1 base and J by 5 bases, leaving 24 bases between them. This CDR3 contains 18 residues. The CDR3 nucleotides read TGCAGCGTTGAAGGAGTAGTTAAAGGGGGGGGAGCGAACAATGAGCAGTTCTTC. Amino acid sequence: CSVEGVVKGGGANNEQFF.

The chain carries TRBV28 and TRBJ1-5; tentative D call: TRBD1 (5 bases). The germline gives CDR1 MDHEN, CDR2 SYDVKM. Trimming removed 6 bases from V and 6 bases from J, with 15 bases in between. There are 14 residues in the CDR3. DNA of the CDR3: TGTGCCAGCAGCCCCAGGGTTGGTGGTCAGCCCCAGCATTTT. Protein: CASSPRVGGQPQHF.

The genes are TRBV28 and TRBJ1-2; TRBD1 is a possible D gene (5 bases). V was cut by 3 bases and J by 4 bases, with 12 bases left in between. This CDR3 has 14 residues. Per germline, CDR1 MDHEN and CDR2 SYDVKM. CDR3 in DNA: TGTGCCAGCAGTTTTTATGGGGGTGCCTATGGCTACACCTTC. Its translation is CASSFYGGAYGYTF.

The V and J genes are TRBV6-5 and TRBJ1-4, with TRBD1 identical over 8 bases. The CDR3 totals 14 residues. V dropped 6 bases and J dropped 6; count of bases not matched to a gene: 6. CDR1 and CDR2 from the germline V gene are MNHEY and SVGAGI. CDR3 sequence: CASSLTGEDEKLFF. The CDR3 coding sequence is TGTGCCAGCAGCCTGACAGGGGAAGATGAAAAACTGTTTTTT.

The chain recombines TRBV27 with TRBJ1-5; no clear D gene. The CDR3 is 15 residues long. The V gene lost 6 bases and the J gene lost 0 bases, with 12 bases spanning the gap. CDR1 and CDR2 (germline): MNHEY, SMNVEV (reference sequence). CDR3 protein: CASSSRAYSNQPQHF. As DNA, the CDR3 is TGTGCCAGCAGCTCAAGAGCCTATAGCAATCAGCCCCAGCATTTT.

The chain combines TRBV28 with TRBJ1-1, with D unresolved. V was clipped by 8 bases and J by 7 bases, with 11 bases between them. The CDR3 is 11 residues long. CDR1 and CDR2 from the germline V gene are MDHEN and SYDVKM. The CDR3 spells CASGEVIEAFF. The CDR3 DNA is TGTGCCAGCGGGGAGGTAATTGAAGCTTTCTTT.

This clone was seen only a few times. The chain carries TRBV7-2 and TRBJ2-4; D may be TRBD2 (6 bases). This CDR3 region has 14 residues. Germline V gene data show CDR1 as SGHTA and CDR2 as FQGNSA. The ends were cut back, 8 bases at V and 0 bases at J, with 11 bases in the middle. The CDR3 here is CASSGDPAKNIQYF. The CDR3 nucleotides are TGTGCCAGCTCGGGGGACCCAGCCAAAAACATTCAGTACTTC. The whole variable domain, filled in from reference TRBV7-2 and TRBJ2-4, reads GAGVSQSPSNKVTEKGKDVELRCDPISGHTALYWYRQSLGQGLEFLIYFQGNSAPDKSGLPSDRFSAERTGGSVSTLTIQRTQQEDSAVYLCASSGDPAKNIQYFGAGTRLSVL.

This clone has just one count. The chain is built from TRBV9 and TRBJ1-5, with D possibly TRBD1 on 5 matching bases. CDR3 length equals 16 residues. Germline lookup yields CDR1 SGDLS and CDR2 YYNGEE. The V end lost 4 bases, the J end lost 5 bases, and 19 bases lay between the germline ends. CDR3 loop: CASSPGASTGDQPQHF. CDR3 DNA sequence: TGTGCCAGCAGCCCCGGGGCCTCGACTGGGGATCAGCCCCAGCATTTT.

This clone occurred a few times. CDR3 sequence: CASSVRREAFF. The CDR3 DNA reads as TGTGCCAGTAGTGTCCGCCGTGAAGCTTTCTTT. The V call is TRBV19, the J call TRBJ1-1; D not resolved. Trimming removed 5 bases at V and 7 bases at J, with 8 bases between. This CDR3 is 11 amino acids long. Germline CDR1 is LNHDA and CDR2 is SQIVND (reference sequence).

In this sample, this clone turned up a few times. The rearrangement uses TRBV4-1 and TRBJ2-1; no clear D. This CDR3 is built from 13 residues. Germline lookup yields CDR1 MGHRA and CDR2 YSYEKL. Trimming took off 1 base at V and 6 bases at J, with 7 bases between the two ends. The CDR3 nucleotides are TGCGCCAGCAGCCAAGTTTCAGGCAATGAGCAGTTCTTC. Protein product: CASSQVSGNEQFF.

The V gene is TRBV11-2, the J gene TRBJ2-3, with D possibly being TRBD1 (5 bases). This CDR3 region has 12 residues. Germline CDR1 reads SGHAT; CDR2 reads FQNNGV. V lost 8 bases, J lost 2 bases, and 8 bases lay in between. Here the CDR3 reads CASQGVTDTQYF. The CDR3 DNA reads as TGTGCCAGCCAGGGCGTCACAGATACGCAGTATTTT.